This TCR beta chain was documented in a study of blood T cell repertoires in COVID-19. Trimming stripped 4 bases from V and 4 bases from J, with 16 bases between. The CDR3 runs to 15 residues. Germline V gene sequence: CDR1 MDHEN, CDR2 SYDVKM. Sequencing used immunoSEQ multiplex PCR; TCRdb keeps in-frame clones, though not all of them. The top ten clones hold 12% of a sample with roughly 81,000 clones, 75% to 90% of them seen once. The sequence was obtained from a man aged 70-80 years with active or convalescent COVID-19. V is TRBV28 and J is TRBJ1-1; D gene unclear. The sequencing sample was made of peripheral blood. DNA of the CDR3: TGTGCCAGCAGTTCCCTAACCCCAGGAAGCACTGAAGCTTTCTTT. Residues: CASSSLTPGSTEAFF.